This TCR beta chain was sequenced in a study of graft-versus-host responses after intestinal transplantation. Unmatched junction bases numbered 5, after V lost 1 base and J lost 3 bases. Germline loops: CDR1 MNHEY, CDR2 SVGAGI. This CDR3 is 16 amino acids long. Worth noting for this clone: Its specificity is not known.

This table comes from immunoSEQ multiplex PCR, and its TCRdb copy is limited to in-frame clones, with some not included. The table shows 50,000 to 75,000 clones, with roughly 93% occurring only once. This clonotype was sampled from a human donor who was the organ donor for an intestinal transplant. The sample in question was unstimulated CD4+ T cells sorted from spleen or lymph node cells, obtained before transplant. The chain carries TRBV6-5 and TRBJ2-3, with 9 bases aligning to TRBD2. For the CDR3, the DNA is TGTGCCAGCAGTTACTTCCCGGCGGGGGGGACAGATACGCAGTATTTT. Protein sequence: CASSYFPAGGTDTQYF.